This is a list of T cell receptor beta chains from one sample in a study of T-cell reconstitution after alpha-beta-depleted transplantation in children. TCRdb called the PCR reads again in MiXCR, with one record for every CDR3 protein. The sample has a few hundred thousand distinct CDR3 sequences, about 18% seen once. The sample in question was PBMCs from the stem cell graft donor, obtained from the stem cell graft. The receptors come from a human donor who donated a stem cell graft to a child with acute lymphoblastic leukemia. Both conserved end residues are part of each CDR3. A D gene is named only where the DNA matches it firmly. Clone size is not always given. Where it is, it says once, few, many or a class for expanded clones.

size	D	V	J	DNA	CDR3
few	NA	TRBV19	TRBJ2-1	TGTGCCAGTAATTTCGGGGAGACGTACAATGAGCAGTTCTTC	CASNFGETYNEQFF
few	TRBD2	TRBV29-1	TRBJ2-7	TGCAGCGTTTTAGCGGGAATCGTCCACGAGCAGTACTTC	CSVLAGIVHEQYF
few	NA	TRBV5-1	TRBJ2-5	TGCGCCAGCTCAGAAGCGGGCTTGGGGACCCAGTACTTC	CASSEAGLGTQYF
once	TRBD1	TRBV29-1	TRBJ1-2	TGCAGCGTTGAAGAATTCGACGGGAGACAGGGATACTATGGCTACACCTTC	CSVEEFDGRQGYYGYTF
few	TRBD1	TRBV7-8	TRBJ1-1	TGTGCCAGCAGCTTTTCGGACAGGGGGGAACTTGAAGCTTTCTTT	CASSFSDRGELEAFF
NA	TRBD2	TRBV20-1	TRBJ2-3	TGCAGTGCTAGAGACCCACCCCACGGGAGGGCCGGGGATACGCAGTATTTT	CSARDPPHGRAGDTQYF
few	NA	TRBV10-3	TRBJ2-1	TGTGCCATCAGTGAGCAAGTGGCGGGATACGGCGGGTTCTTC	CAISEQVAGYGGFF
NA	NA	TRBV5-6	TRBJ2-3	TGTGCCAGCAGCGACTTGGTTGGGGCACTGTCCACAGATACGCAGTATTTT	CASSDLVGALSTDTQYF
few	NA	TRBV12-5	TRBJ2-2	TGTGCTAGTGAGGGGGACACCGGGGAGCTGTTTTTT	CASEGDTGELFF
NA	NA	TRBV29-1	TRBJ2-5	TGCAGCGCCCGACTAGAAGGGTCAGAGACCCAGTACTTC	CSARLEGSETQYF
few	NA	TRBV18	TRBJ2-7	TGTGCCAGCTCACGCTCGACAGGAGGGACCTACGAGCAGTACTTC	CASSRSTGGTYEQYF
few	NA	TRBV5-6	TRBJ2-2	TGTGCCAGCAGCTGGATACAGGGTTCTGCCGGGGAGCTGTTTTTT	CASSWIQGSAGELFF
NA	NA	TRBV7-8	TRBJ1-5	TGTGCCAGCCGAGCCAGGGGCAATCAGCCCCAGCATTTT	CASRARGNQPQHF
NA	NA	TRBV13	TRBJ1-1	TGTGCCAGCAGCTTCGCCCGGACAGTTAAGAACACTGAAGCTTTCTTT	CASSFARTVKNTEAFF
NA	NA	TRBV11-1	TRBJ2-6	TGTGCCAGCAGCTTATCTGGGTTGTCGTTACAGCAGGCTGGGGCCAACGTCCTGACTTTC	CASSLSGLSLQQAGANVLTF
NA	NA	TRBV27	TRBJ2-1	TGTGCCAGCAGTTTCAGCGGAGTCAACAATGAGCAGTTCTTC	CASSFSGVNNEQFF
NA	TRBD1	TRBV6-1	TRBJ2-7	TGTGCCAGCAGCCGATTGGGACAGGGGAACTCCTACGAGCAGTACTTC	CASSRLGQGNSYEQYF
few	NA	TRBV27	TRBJ2-7	TGTGCCAGCAGCCCAGACCTGGAGGTTTACGAGCAGTACTTC	CASSPDLEVYEQYF
NA	NA	TRBV19	TRBJ2-1	TGTGCCAGTACCCTGACAGGAGGCTACAATGAGCAGTTCTTC	CASTLTGGYNEQFF
few	TRBD2	TRBV12-3/TRBV12-4	TRBJ2-1	TGTGCCAGCAGTTTCCCTCTTTCGTTCCGGACTAGCGGGAGGAATGAGCAGTTCTTC	CASSFPLSFRTSGRNEQFF
NA	NA	TRBV12-3/TRBV12-4	TRBJ1-3	TGTGCCAGCATTCCCGAGTACAGGGATCGTGGAAACACCATATATTTT	CASIPEYRDRGNTIYF
NA	TRBD2	TRBV9	TRBJ2-7	TGTGCCAGCAGCGTAGCAGCGGGGTGGGCCTACGAGCAGTACTTC	CASSVAAGWAYEQYF
NA	TRBD1	TRBV9	TRBJ2-7	TGTGCCAGCAGCGTCGCGACAGGGTGGGACGAGCAGTACTTC	CASSVATGWDEQYF
few	NA	TRBV5-6	TRBJ2-3	TGTGCCAGCAGCTTGGATCGGGGAAGCGAGCGGTCTCACCGGGGACTTAGCACAGATACGCAGTATTTT	CASSLDRGSERSHRGLSTDTQYF
NA	TRBD2	TRBV7-3	TRBJ2-1	TGTGCCAGCAGCCCCCGGGACTACCCTTGGAAGCAGTTCTTC	CASSPRDYPWKQFF
few	TRBD2	TRBV7-8	TRBJ2-3	TGTGCCAGCAGCTCCTTAGCGGGAGTAGACATTAGCACAGATACGCAGTATTTT	CASSSLAGVDISTDTQYF
NA	NA	TRBV5-1	TRBJ2-2	TGCGCCAGCAAAGACCCAGGGAACACCGGGGAGCTGTTTTTT	CASKDPGNTGELFF
few	TRBD1	TRBV29-1	TRBJ1-1	TGCAGCGTTGACCCCCGGACAGGGCAGTTCGGCACTGAAGCTTTCTTT	CSVDPRTGQFGTEAFF
NA	TRBD2	TRBV7-8	TRBJ2-7	TGTGCCAGCAGCTTTGGGGCGGGAGAATACGAGCAGTACTTC	CASSFGAGEYEQYF
many	NA	TRBV5-1	TRBJ2-3	TGTGCCAGCAGTTCCCAAGGGACAGATACGCAGTATTTT	CASSSQGTDTQYF
NA	NA	TRBV7-6	TRBJ2-7	TGTGCCAGCAGTCCGGGCCTATTATCGTCCTACGAGCAGTACTTC	CASSPGLLSSYEQYF
few	NA	TRBV12-3/TRBV12-4	TRBJ1-1	TGTGCCAGCAGCCCCCTGGGGGTCACTGAAGCTTTCTTT	CASSPLGVTEAFF
NA	NA	TRBV27	TRBJ2-7	TGTGCCAGCAGTTTAGGGTACCGCTACGAGCAGTACTTC	CASSLGYRYEQYF
few	TRBD2	TRBV5-1	TRBJ2-1	TGCGCCAGCAGCATGGAAAGCGGGACTTACAATGAGCAGTTCTTC	CASSMESGTYNEQFF
few	NA	TRBV29-1	TRBJ2-5	TGCAGCGTTGTTCTTTGGGTCCAAGAGACCCAGTACTTC	CSVVLWVQETQYF
NA	NA	TRBV5-1	TRBJ2-5	TGCGCCAGCAGCTTCAAAGTAGGGACGGTAGAGACCCAGTACTTC	CASSFKVGTVETQYF
NA	NA	TRBV9	TRBJ2-1	TGTGCCAGCAGCGCCTTCTCAACGGCAGGGCTTAAGCAGTTCTTC	CASSAFSTAGLKQFF
NA	NA	TRBV12-3/TRBV12-4	TRBJ2-1	TGTGCCAGCACCTATTCGAGGGGCAGGGGGGAAAATGAGCAGTTCTTC	CASTYSRGRGENEQFF
NA	NA	TRBV5-5	TRBJ2-1	TGTGCCAGCAGCTTGACCTGGGGAGGCAATGAGCAGTTCTTC	CASSLTWGGNEQFF
NA	TRBD1	TRBV29-1	TRBJ2-7	TGCAGCGTGGGGGCAGGGGGTCAGTACGAGCAGTACTTC	CSVGAGGQYEQYF